The 18 T cell receptor beta chains in this list originate from one sample, sequenced in a study of shared clonotypes between healthy human individuals. Sequencing was performed with immunoSEQ multiplex PCR; in TCRdb, only in-frame clones are kept and a portion is missing. Among 600,000 to 700,000 clones listed, around three quarters were seen once. Sequencing was performed on memory CD4+ T cells sorted from blood. Subset in this sample: CD45RA-negative fraction. The receptors stem from a woman younger than 45 in good health.

This sequence joins TRBV15 and TRBJ2-3; 12 bases fit TRBD2. Germline-derived CDR1 and CDR2 are LNHNV and YYDKDF (reference sequence). The CDR3 loop spans 17 amino acids. The V gene end was trimmed by 2 bases and the J gene end by 4 bases; junction bases not matched to a gene: 7. The CDR3 region is CATSRRLAGVSADTQYF. The CDR3 coding sequence is TGTGCCACCAGCAGAAGACTAGCGGGAGTTTCAGCAGATACGCAGTATTTT.

CDR3 amino acids: CASSLMGGGELFF. CDR3 nucleotides: TGCGCCAGCAGCCTGATGGGAGGCGGGGAGCTGTTTTTT. V usage is TRBV5-1 and J usage is TRBJ2-2; the D gene is possibly TRBD2 (6 bases). The CDR3 has 13 amino acids. CDR1 is SGHRS, CDR2 YFSETQ, per germline. Between the trimmed V and J ends, which lost 4 bases and 7 bases, there was a span of 11 bases.

This clone showed up just a few times. V is TRBV6-1 and J is TRBJ2-4; 8 nucleotides agree with TRBD1. This CDR3 has 17 amino acids. The J segment lost 6 bases and the V segment lost 4 bases, leaving 14 bases of the junction unmatched. Germline V gene sequence: CDR1 MNHNS, CDR2 SASEGT. The CDR3 sequence is CASSASRTGRVRNIQYF. In nucleotides, the CDR3 is TGTGCCAGCAGTGCCTCGCGGACAGGGCGCGTCAGAAACATTCAGTACTTC.

The chain carries TRBV10-3 and TRBJ1-2, with 10 bases matching TRBD1. J lost 6 bases, V lost 4 bases, and 5 bases had no gene match. The CDR3 consists of 14 residues. Germline CDR1 ENHRY, CDR2 SYGVKD. The CDR3 spells CAISGDRGRNGYTF. The CDR3 nucleotides read TGTGCCATCAGTGGAGACAGGGGGCGAAATGGCTACACCTTC.

The genes are TRBV7-9 and TRBJ1-5, with no clear D. Germline-derived CDR1 and CDR2 are SEHNR and FQNEAQ (reference sequence). CDR3 length: 13 residues. Trimming shortened V by 5 bases and J by 5 bases, and 10 bases separated the two germline ends. CDR3 sequence (DNA): TGTGCCAGCAGCCAACAGAGGGATCAGCCCCAGCATTTT. This translates into CASSQQRDQPQHF.

CDR3 in DNA: TGTGCCAGTAGGCAAGGACGCAACTATGGCTACACCTTC. Translated: CASRQGRNYGYTF. J is TRBJ1-2 and V is TRBV19; D remains unclear. CDR3 size: 13 residues. Trimming removed 6 bases from V and 2 bases from J, with 10 bases in between. Germline lookup yields CDR1 LNHDA and CDR2 SQIVND (reference sequence).

The chain links TRBV29-1 to TRBJ1-4; D is possibly TRBD1 (5 bases). The CDR3 sequence is 13 residues long. The germline V gene encodes CDR1 SQVTM and CDR2 ANQGSEA. V was clipped by 7 bases and J by 6 bases, with 15 bases between them. Here the CDR3 DNA reads TGCAGCGCCTGGGAGGGAGGGGATGAAAAACTGTTTTTT. It encodes CSAWEGGDEKLFF.

The chain links TRBV13 to TRBJ1-1; 7 bases map to TRBD1. From germline, CDR1 is PRHDT and CDR2 FYEKMQ (reference sequence). Unmatched junction bases numbered 9, after V lost 5 bases and J lost 0 bases. The CDR3 length is 16 residues. The CDR3 spells CASSRGDSFLNTEAFF. The CDR3 nucleotides read TGTGCCAGCAGCCGTGGGGACAGCTTCTTGAACACTGAAGCTTTCTTT.

The rearrangement links TRBV7-3 to TRBJ2-2; 10 bases agree with TRBD1. This CDR3 contains 16 residues. Germline V lookup: CDR1 SGHTA, CDR2 FQGTGA. With V trimmed by 5 bases and J by 7 bases, 10 bases remained unmatched. CDR3 bases: TGTGCCAGCAGCCCCGCGGGACAGGGGTTCGGCGGGGAGCTGTTTTTT. Residues: CASSPAGQGFGGELFF.

This chain joins TRBV12-2 and TRBJ2-5; whether TRBD2, the table's D call, matches the DNA was not checked. TRBV12-2 is a pseudogene segment. The CDR3 extends over 16 amino acids. This chain's CDR3 is CASRLGPREGGETQYF. The DNA for the CDR3 is TGTGCAAGTCGCTTAGGTCCGCGGGAGGGCGGAGAGACCCAGTACTTC.

This clone turned up a few times. This chain connects TRBV9 to TRBJ2-7, with D perhaps TRBD1 (8 bases). Germline V CDR1 and CDR2: SGDLS, YYNGEE. This CDR3 comprises 14 residues. The V gene lost 4 bases and the J gene lost 2 bases, with 13 bases spanning the gap. In DNA, the CDR3 is TGTGCCAGCAGCCAGGGGGCGGGGGCCTACGAGCAGTACTTC. Encoded protein: CASSQGAGAYEQYF.

This clone has only a few counts. The V and J genes are TRBV18 and TRBJ1-1; D is uncertain. Germline lookup yields CDR1 KGHSH and CDR2 LQKENI. CDR3 size: 12 residues. Trimming shortened V by 8 bases and J by 1 base, and 8 bases separated the two germline ends. The CDR3 here is CASQATNTEAFF. The CDR3 DNA sequence: TGTGCCAGCCAGGCGACGAACACTGAAGCTTTCTTT.

This clone was counted only a few times. Other DNA variants within this sample encode the same CDR3. The chain recombines TRBV20-1 with TRBJ2-5; D gene uncertain. V lost 2 bases, J lost 5 bases, and 3 bases lay in between. CDR1 is DFQATT and CDR2 is SNEGSKA in the germline V gene (reference sequence). The CDR3 extends over 10 amino acids. The DNA for the CDR3 is TGCAGTGCTAGACGGGAGACCCAGTACTTC. Its protein product is CSARRETQYF.

Worth noting for this clone: This likely traces to a read error, being one base from a far larger clone. The rearrangement uses TRBV15 and TRBJ2-5; no reliable D call. The CDR3 runs 12 residues. V lost 3 bases, J lost 5 bases, and 7 bases lay in between. CDR1 is LNHNV and CDR2 is YYDKDF in the germline V gene (reference sequence). The CDR3 region has the DNA TGTGCCACCAGCAGGGCGAGGGAGACCCAGTACTTC. Its translation: CATSRARETQYF.

The genes are TRBV11-2 and TRBJ2-6, with 13 nucleotides matching TRBD2. The CDR3 contains 17 residues. Germline CDR1 SGHAT, CDR2 FQNNGV. Trimming cost V 5 bases and J 0 bases; bases outside gene matches: 1. CDR3 bases: TGTGCCAGCAGCAGGACTAGCGGGAGCTCTGGGGCCAACGTCCTGACTTTC. Protein: CASSRTSGSSGANVLTF.

Note on this clone: The sample contains more than one DNA sequence encoding this CDR3. The chain couples TRBV6-5 to TRBJ1-1, with D unclear. Deletions cut 2 bases from V and 0 bases from J, with 10 bases between. CDR1 is MNHEY and CDR2 is SVGAGI in the germline V gene. The CDR3 is 15 residues long. The CDR3 DNA reads TGTGCCAGCAGTTACACCCGGGAGTTGAACACTGAAGCTTTCTTT. Its protein is CASSYTRELNTEAFF.

The genes are TRBV7-2 and TRBJ2-1, with D tentatively TRBD1 or TRBD2 (5 bases each). V was trimmed by 1 base and J by 0 bases, leaving 10 bases between them. The germline gives CDR1 SGHTA, CDR2 FQGNSA. The CDR3 covers 16 residues. CDR3 residues: CASSLVSGTSYNEQFF. DNA of the CDR3: TGTGCCAGCAGCTTAGTCTCCGGGACCTCCTACAATGAGCAGTTCTTC. Drawing the rest from reference TRBV7-2 and TRBJ2-1, the complete variable domain is GAGVSQSPSNKVTEKGKDVELRCDPISGHTALYWYRQSLGQGLEFLIYFQGNSAPDKSGLPSDRFSAERTGGSVSTLTIQRTQQEDSAVYLCASSLVSGTSYNEQFFGPGTRLTVL.

This chain uses TRBV27 with TRBJ2-7, with D possibly being TRBD1 or TRBD2 (5 bases each). The CDR3 is 15 residues long. Trimming shortened V by 7 bases and J by 0 bases, and 16 bases separated the two germline ends. Germline assignment: CDR1 MNHEY and CDR2 SMNVEV (reference sequence). CDR3 bases: TGTGCCAGCAAGGTCGGGACCGACCTCTCCTACGAGCAGTACTTC. Translating gives CASKVGTDLSYEQYF.